These 30 T cell receptor beta chains originate from one sample sequenced in a study of T cell responses to AZD1222 COVID-19 vaccine. TCRdb's table, derived via immunoSEQ multiplex PCR, lists solely in-frame clones and lacks some. Of around 100,000 clones listed, nearly 90% are singletons. Specimen: peripheral blood, collected on day 0 of AZD1222 vaccination. These receptors originate from an adult in good health.

The chain links TRBV7-2 to TRBJ1-1; the D is unclear. The CDR3 has 12 amino acids. V was shortened by 5 bases and J by 10 bases, with 14 bases between the two germline ends. CDR1 and CDR2 (germline): SGHTA, FQGNSA. CDR3 in amino acids: CASSPRLEGAFF. For the CDR3, the DNA is TGTGCCAGCAGCCCAAGGCTCGAAGGAGCTTTCTTT.

V gene TRBV7-9 combines with J gene TRBJ1-6, with D perhaps matching TRBD1 (5 bases). Germline lookup yields CDR1 SEHNR and CDR2 FQNEAQ (reference sequence). With 1 base removed from V and 9 bases from J, the gap between germline ends came to 10 bases. CDR3 length equals 14 residues. For the CDR3, the DNA is TGTGCCAGCAGCTTAGAGCTGGGGGGTTCACCCCTCCACTTT. It translates to CASSLELGGSPLHF.

This rearrangement joins TRBV5-1 to TRBJ1-1; D perhaps matches TRBD1 (6 bases). The V gene lost 10 bases and the J gene lost 4 bases, with 20 bases spanning the gap. Germline lookup yields CDR1 SGHRS and CDR2 YFSETQ. CDR3 size: 14 residues. CDR3: CASKRGETATEAFF. The CDR3 region has the DNA TGCGCCTCAAAAAGGGGGGAGACCGCCACTGAAGCTTTCTTT.

CDR3 sequence (DNA): TGTGCCAGCAGTGGACAGGGGGTTGGGAACACTGAAGCTTTCTTT. It translates to CASSGQGVGNTEAFF. This chain links TRBV2 with TRBJ1-1, with 9 bases identical to TRBD1. The CDR3 is 15 amino acids. V lost 4 bases to trimming and J lost 1 base; unmatched junction nucleotides: 4. The V gene's germline CDR1 is SNHLY and CDR2 FYNNEI.

This rearrangement joins TRBV19 to TRBJ1-1; D perhaps matches TRBD1 (6 bases). The CDR3 totals 16 residues. Trimming took 3 bases from V and 3 from J, leaving 17 bases between them. The V gene's germline CDR1 is LNHDA and CDR2 SQIVND (reference sequence). The CDR3 loop is CASSILSSPGDTEAFF. CDR3 sequence (DNA): TGTGCCAGTAGTATCCTTAGCAGTCCAGGGGACACTGAAGCTTTCTTT.

The chain combines TRBV2 with TRBJ2-2, with TRBD1 matching 7 bases. Germline assignment: CDR1 SNHLY and CDR2 FYNNEI. V lost 2 bases to trimming and J lost 3 bases; unmatched junction nucleotides: 6. The CDR3 consists of 16 residues. The CDR3 DNA reads as TGTGCCAGCAGTGAACTGTCAGGGGGTGACACCGGGGAGCTGTTTTTT. Its translation is CASSELSGGDTGELFF.

This chain uses TRBV5-1 with TRBJ1-1, with TRBD1 matching 7 bases. With V trimmed by 2 bases and J by 4 bases, 2 bases remained unmatched. Germline-derived CDR1 and CDR2 are SGHRS and YFSETQ. The CDR3 totals 13 residues. The CDR3 sequence is CASSFRGPTEAFF. CDR3 DNA sequence: TGCGCCAGCAGCTTTAGGGGGCCCACTGAAGCTTTCTTT.

V gene TRBV5-5 combines with J gene TRBJ1-6; the match to TRBD1 covers 7 bases. Germline trimming cut 5 bases from V and 8 bases from J; bases unmatched to any gene: 13. There are 16 residues in the CDR3. Germline CDR1 is SGHKS and CDR2 is YYEKEE (reference sequence). The CDR3, as DNA: TGTGCCAGCAGGAATTACCCGGGACAGCTAGATTCACCCCTCCACTTT. Its translation is CASRNYPGQLDSPLHF. The whole variable domain, remainder taken from reference TRBV5-5 and TRBJ1-6, is DAGVTQSPTHLIKTRGQQVTLRCSPISGHKSVSWYQQVLGQGPQFIFQYYEKEERGRGNFPDRFSARQFPNYSSELNVNALLLGDSALYLCASRNYPGQLDSPLHFGNGTRLTVT.

V is TRBV6-2 or TRBV6-3 and J is TRBJ2-3; 8 bases match TRBD2. J gave up 3 bases and V 6 bases, and 5 bases lay outside the gene matches. CDR1 MNHEY and CDR2 SVGEGT come from the germline V gene. The CDR3 totals 14 residues. For the CDR3, the DNA is TGTGCCAGCAGCCAGCGGGGGAGGACAGATACGCAGTATTTT. Amino acid sequence: CASSQRGRTDTQYF.

The genes are TRBV11-2 and TRBJ2-7; tentatively, D is TRBD1 (5 bases). Germline assignment: CDR1 SGHAT and CDR2 FQNNGV. The CDR3 has 15 residues. Trimming took off 2 bases at V and 0 bases at J, with 11 bases between the two ends. DNA for the CDR3: TGTGCCAGCAGCTTATTTACAGGAGTCTCCTACGAGCAGTACTTC. The encoded protein is CASSLFTGVSYEQYF.

The chain is built from TRBV18 and TRBJ2-7; D is unclear. CDR1 and CDR2 (germline): KGHSH, LQKENI. V lost 1 base and J 0 bases, leaving 13 bases between the germline ends. The CDR3 spans 16 residues. CDR3 sequence reads: CASSPLEAANSYEQYF. The CDR3 coding sequence is TGTGCCAGCTCACCACTCGAGGCAGCGAACTCCTACGAGCAGTACTTC.

The rearrangement uses TRBV5-1 and TRBJ2-1, with 8 bases lining up with TRBD1. V lost 2 bases and J lost 8; bases outside the gene matches: 9. There are 15 residues in the CDR3. CDR1 SGHRS and CDR2 YFSETQ come from the germline V gene. This chain's CDR3 is CASSLTGQGNDEQFF. CDR3 coding DNA: TGCGCCAGCAGCTTAACCGGACAGGGCAACGATGAGCAGTTCTTC.

The gene calls are TRBV3-1 (or the pseudogene TRBV3-2) and TRBJ2-1, with D perhaps assigned TRBD1 or TRBD2 (6 bases each). Germline loops: CDR1 LGHDT, CDR2 YNNKEL (reference sequence). V was clipped by 0 bases and J by 0 bases, with 15 bases between them. The CDR3 length is 18 residues. CDR3 DNA sequence: TGTGCCAGCAGCCAAGAAGGGCCTGGGGGGCCCTCCTACAATGAGCAGTTCTTC. It encodes CASSQEGPGGPSYNEQFF.

V usage is TRBV5-1 and J usage is TRBJ2-4, with D uncertain. The CDR3 covers 16 residues. Germline V gene sequence: CDR1 SGHRS, CDR2 YFSETQ. Trimming pared 4 bases from V and 0 bases from J, leaving 14 bases between. DNA for the CDR3: TGCGCCAGCAGCACCCTTAGTGGGCTAGCCAAAAACATTCAGTACTTC. Amino acid sequence: CASSTLSGLAKNIQYF.

The chain couples TRBV12-5 to TRBJ1-2; tentatively, D is TRBD1 (5 bases). The V end lost 3 bases, the J end lost 2 bases, and 7 bases lay between the germline ends. This CDR3 comprises 13 residues. CDR1 LGHNT and CDR2 FRNRAP come from the germline V gene. In nucleotides, the CDR3 is TGTGCTAGTGGTTTTTCAGGGAACTATGGCTACACCTTC. Its protein is CASGFSGNYGYTF.

This chain joins TRBV5-4 and TRBJ2-3; unclear D gene. Trimming removed 0 bases from V and 6 bases from J, with 14 bases in between. Germline V gives CDR1 SGHNT, CDR2 YYREEE (reference sequence). CDR3 length equals 15 residues. The CDR3 DNA follows: TGTGCCAGCAGCTTGGGGAGTGTCTATGCGGATACGCAGTATTTT. Amino acids: CASSLGSVYADTQYF.

This clone has just one count. The chain is built from TRBV4-1 and TRBJ2-1; 9 nucleotides agree with TRBD2. There are 17 residues in the CDR3. J was trimmed by 7 bases and V by 2 bases; bases with no gene match: 12. Per germline, CDR1 MGHRA and CDR2 YSYEKL. The DNA of the CDR3 is TGCGCCAGCAGCCAAAAGGAGCGGGGGGAGGTCCCTAATGAGCAGTTCTTC. Encoded protein: CASSQKERGEVPNEQFF.

This clone has just one count. The CDR3 bases are TGTGCCAGCAGTTACGGAGGGGGTGGCACTGAAGCTTTCTTT. Amino acids: CASSYGGGGTEAFF. The V and J genes are TRBV6-5 and TRBJ1-1; tentative D call: TRBD1 (6 bases). Germline V gene lookup returns CDR1 MNHEY and CDR2 SVGAGI. V was cut by 2 bases and J by 4 bases, with 11 bases left in between. The CDR3 totals 14 residues.

This chain uses TRBV7-2 with TRBJ1-6; the D is unclear. The V end was cut by 2 bases, the J end by 7 bases, with 9 bases between. This CDR3 comprises 14 residues. The germline CDR1 and CDR2 sequences are SGHTA and FQGNSA. The CDR3 protein is CASSLYTPNSPLHF. CDR3 bases: TGTGCCAGCAGCTTATACACTCCCAATTCACCCCTCCACTTT.

The chain has TRBV2 and TRBJ2-5; 11 bases line up with TRBD1. Looked up from germline, CDR1 is SNHLY and CDR2 is FYNNEI. CDR3 length: 17 residues. The CDR3 DNA sequence: TGTCCCAACTCATGGAGGACAGGGGGCTTAAGGGGGGAGACCCAGTACTTC. This encodes CPNSWRTGGLRGETQYF. Filled out from reference TRBV2 and TRBJ2-5, the complete variable domain reads EPEVTQTPSHQVTQMGQEVILRCVPISNHLYFYWYRQILGQKVEFLVSFYNNEISEKSEIFDDQFSVERPDGSNFTLKIRSTKLEDSAMYFCPNSWRTGGLRGETQYFGPGTRLLVL.

J is TRBJ2-3 and V is TRBV6-5; the D gene is possibly TRBD2 (7 bases). The CDR3 spans 15 residues. The ends were cut back, 6 bases at V and 4 bases at J, with 17 bases in the middle. CDR1 is MNHEY and CDR2 is SVGAGI in the germline V gene. For the CDR3, the DNA is TGTGCCAGCAGATGGGGCGGGGGCAGAGCAGATACGCAGTATTTT. Amino acids: CASRWGGGRADTQYF.

The V and J genes are TRBV7-3 and TRBJ1-2; perhaps TRBD1 as D (5 bases). V dropped 5 bases and J dropped 7 bases, with 14 bases sitting between them. Germline V gives CDR1 SGHTA, CDR2 FQGTGA. The CDR3 contains 13 residues. The CDR3 DNA follows: TGTGCCAGCAGCCTTAACGCAGGGTTTGGCTACACCTTC. Translation: CASSLNAGFGYTF. The full variable domain, completed using reference TRBV7-3 and TRBJ1-2, is GAGVSQTPSNKVTEKGKYVELRCDPISGHTALYWYRQSLGQGPEFLIYFQGTGAADDSGLPNDRFFAVRPEGSVSTLKIQRTERGDSAVYLCASSLNAGFGYTFGSGTRLTVV.

The rearrangement joins TRBV7-3 to TRBJ1-2, with D possibly TRBD1 on 5 matching bases. This CDR3 is built from 14 residues. V gave up 3 bases and J gave up 2 bases, with 10 bases separating them. Germline values: CDR1 SGHTA, CDR2 FQGTGA. CDR3 protein: CASSLGPSNYGYTF. CDR3 nucleotide sequence: TGTGCCAGCAGCTTGGGACCCTCGAACTATGGCTACACCTTC.

The V and J genes are TRBV12-3 or TRBV12-4 and TRBJ1-2; TRBD1 is a possible D gene (6 bases). With 5 bases removed from V and 12 bases from J, the gap between germline ends came to 13 bases. This CDR3 is 11 amino acids long. As DNA, the CDR3 is TGTGCCAGCAGTCCGATGACAGGCCACACCTTC. It encodes CASSPMTGHTF.

V is TRBV9 and J is TRBJ2-7, with TRBD1 matching 8 bases. V shed 4 bases, J shed 3 bases, and the junction held 3 bases outside the gene matches. Germline V CDR1 and CDR2: SGDLS, YYNGEE. The CDR3 is made up of 13 amino acids. The CDR3 DNA sequence: TGTGCCAGCAGCCCACAGGGGGACTACGAGCAGTACTTC. It translates to CASSPQGDYEQYF.

The rearrangement uses TRBV9 and TRBJ2-3; D call uncertain. With 3 bases removed from V and 3 bases from J, the gap between germline ends came to 11 bases. The CDR3 covers 14 residues. Germline values: CDR1 SGDLS, CDR2 YYNGEE. The CDR3 DNA sequence: TGTGCCAGCAGCGCCCCGACTGCTACAGATACGCAGTATTTT. Protein: CASSAPTATDTQYF.

The chain combines TRBV27 with TRBJ1-3; a weak D match, TRBD1 (5 bases). The CDR3 runs 13 residues. Trimming left V 8 bases short and J 4 bases short, with 12 bases between. Germline CDR1 and CDR2: MNHEY and SMNVEV (reference sequence). This CDR3 is CASGGGVGNTIYF. CDR3 nucleotide sequence: TGTGCCAGCGGGGGAGGGGTGGGAAACACCATATATTTT.

CDR3 loop: CASSFGTGAGYEQYF. CDR3 DNA sequence: TGCGCCAGCAGCTTTGGCACGGGGGCCGGGTACGAGCAGTACTTC. The chain employs TRBV5-1 and TRBJ2-7; D tentatively fits TRBD1 or TRBD2 (6 bases each). Germline V lookup: CDR1 SGHRS, CDR2 YFSETQ. The CDR3 covers 15 residues. Trimming took 2 bases from V and 4 from J, leaving 16 bases between them.

The rearrangement links TRBV19 to TRBJ1-6; D unclear. CDR1 LNHDA and CDR2 SQIVND come from the germline V gene (reference sequence). V was trimmed by 5 bases and J by 8 bases, leaving 10 bases between them. The CDR3 has 13 amino acids. The CDR3 here is CASSLWRDSPLHF. The CDR3 DNA reads as TGTGCCAGTAGTCTGTGGCGAGATTCACCCCTCCACTTT.

The rearrangement links TRBV14 to TRBJ1-2, with D tentatively TRBD1 (5 bases). The CDR3 sequence is 13 residues long. Germline CDR1 and CDR2: SGHDN and FVKESK. V was pared by 5 bases and J by 2 bases, with 9 bases between. CDR3 coding DNA: TGTGCCAGCAGCAGGGGCAGCAACTATGGCTACACCTTC. This sequence encodes CASSRGSNYGYTF.